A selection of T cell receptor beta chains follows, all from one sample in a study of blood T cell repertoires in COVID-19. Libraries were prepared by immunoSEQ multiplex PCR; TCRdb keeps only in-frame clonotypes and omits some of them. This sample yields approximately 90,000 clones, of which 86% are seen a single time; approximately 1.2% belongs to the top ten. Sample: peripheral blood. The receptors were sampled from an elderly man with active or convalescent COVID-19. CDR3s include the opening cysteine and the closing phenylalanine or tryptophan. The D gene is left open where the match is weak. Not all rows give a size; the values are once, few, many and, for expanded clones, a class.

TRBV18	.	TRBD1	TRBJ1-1	CASSPDRGRGEAFF	TGTGCCAGCTCACCGGACAGGGGGCGAGGTGAAGCTTTCTTT
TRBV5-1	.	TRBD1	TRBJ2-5	CASSLEGTGGETQYF	TGCGCCAGCAGCTTGGAAGGGACAGGGGGGGAGACCCAGTACTTC
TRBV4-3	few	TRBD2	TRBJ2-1	CASSQGLAGDPSYNEQFF	TGCGCCAGCAGCCAAGGACTAGCGGGAGACCCCTCCTACAATGAGCAGTTCTTC
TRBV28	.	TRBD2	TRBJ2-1	CASSLGSGGEQFF	TGTGCCAGCAGTCTTGGTAGCGGGGGAGAGCAGTTCTTC
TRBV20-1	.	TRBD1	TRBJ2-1	CSASRDRGPYNEQFF	TGCAGTGCTAGTAGGGACAGGGGGCCCTACAATGAGCAGTTCTTC
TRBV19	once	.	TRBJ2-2	CASRNRGEAGELFF	TGTGCCAGTAGGAATCGGGGAGAGGCCGGGGAGCTGTTTTTT
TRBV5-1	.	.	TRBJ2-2	CASSLQTQEGTGELFF	TGCGCCAGCAGCTTGCAAACCCAGGAGGGCACCGGGGAGCTGTTTTTT
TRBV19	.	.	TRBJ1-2	CASTPTWGGVSNYGYTF	TGTGCCAGTACCCCGACGTGGGGAGGTGTATCTAACTATGGCTACACCTTC
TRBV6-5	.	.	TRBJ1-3	CASVKGTYSGNTIYF	TGTGCCAGCGTCAAAGGGACTTACTCTGGAAACACCATATATTTT
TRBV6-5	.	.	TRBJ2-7	CASSYTRYEQYF	TGTGCCAGCAGTTACACTAGATACGAGCAGTACTTC
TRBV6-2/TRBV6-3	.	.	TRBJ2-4	CASTPLLGVAKNIQYF	TGTGCCAGCACCCCTTTGTTAGGGGTAGCCAAAAACATTCAGTACTTC
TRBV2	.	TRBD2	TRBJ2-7	CASSTGTSKHEQYF	TGTGCCAGCAGTACCGGGACTAGCAAGCACGAGCAGTACTTC
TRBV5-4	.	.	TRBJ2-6	CASRGGSGANVLTF	TGTGCCAGCAGGGGCGGGTCTGGGGCCAACGTCCTGACTTTC
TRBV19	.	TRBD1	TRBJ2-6	CASSIDAGQGASGANVLTF	TGTGCCAGTAGTATAGATGCGGGACAGGGGGCGTCTGGGGCCAACGTCCTGACTTTC
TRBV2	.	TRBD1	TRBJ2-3	CASSRTGGTDTQYF	TGTGCCAGCAGTCGGACAGGGGGCACAGATACGCAGTATTTT
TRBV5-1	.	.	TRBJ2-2	CASNEVSGELFF	TGCGCCAGCAATGAGGTGTCTGGGGAGCTGTTTTTT
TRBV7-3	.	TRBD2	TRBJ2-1	CASSPGLAGGPYNEQFF	TGTGCCAGCAGTCCCGGACTAGCGGGAGGGCCCTACAATGAGCAGTTCTTC
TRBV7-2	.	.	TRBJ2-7	CASSLNAGLEQYF	TGTGCCAGCAGCTTAAACGCGGGACTTGAGCAGTACTTC
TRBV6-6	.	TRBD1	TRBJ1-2	CASRDRGYGYTF	TGTGCCAGCAGGGACAGGGGATATGGCTACACCTTC
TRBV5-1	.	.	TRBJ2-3	CATRTAFTDTQYF	TGCGCCACCAGGACAGCCTTCACAGATACGCAGTATTTT
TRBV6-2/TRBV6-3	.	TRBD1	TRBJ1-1	CASSHERTGRDTEAFF	TGTGCCAGCAGTCACGAAAGGACAGGGAGGGACACTGAAGCTTTCTTT
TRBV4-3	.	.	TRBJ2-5	CASSQGQGFETQYF	TGCGCCAGCAGCCAAGGGCAGGGCTTTGAGACCCAGTACTTC
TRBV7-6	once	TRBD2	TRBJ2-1	CASSRQGLAGAHNEQFF	TGTGCCAGCAGCCGACAGGGACTAGCGGGAGCCCACAATGAGCAGTTCTTC
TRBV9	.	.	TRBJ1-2	CASSVGESANYGYTF	TGTGCCAGCAGCGTGGGAGAATCAGCTAACTATGGCTACACCTTC
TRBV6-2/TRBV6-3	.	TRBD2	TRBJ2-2	CASIPRPASGNTGELFF	TGTGCCAGCATCCCCCGCCCGGCTAGCGGGAACACCGGGGAGCTGTTTTTT
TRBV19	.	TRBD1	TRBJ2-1	CASSIRGDRGLNEQFF	TGTGCCAGTAGTATCAGAGGGGACAGGGGACTCAATGAGCAGTTCTTC
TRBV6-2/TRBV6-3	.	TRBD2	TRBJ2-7	CASSYSVPGGPYEQYF	TGTGCCAGCAGTTACTCTGTGCCGGGAGGGCCGTACGAGCAGTACTTC
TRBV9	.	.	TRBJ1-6	CASSVAQVNSPLHF	TGTGCCAGCAGCGTAGCCCAGGTGAATTCACCCCTCCACTTT
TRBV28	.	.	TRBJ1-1	CASSLPNTDTEAFF	TGTGCCAGCAGTTTACCCAATACGGACACTGAAGCTTTCTTT
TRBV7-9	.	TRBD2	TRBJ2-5	CASSFSLAGVWRETQYF	TGTGCCAGCAGCTTCTCCCTAGCGGGAGTTTGGAGAGAGACCCAGTACTTC
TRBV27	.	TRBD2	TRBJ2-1	CASSRTSGSVNEQFF	TGTGCCAGCAGTCGGACTAGCGGGAGTGTTAATGAGCAGTTCTTC
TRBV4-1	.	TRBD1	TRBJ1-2	CASSQDRRQGAKLVYGYTF	TGCGCCAGCAGCCAAGATCGTAGGCAGGGGGCTAAATTGGTCTATGGCTACACCTTC
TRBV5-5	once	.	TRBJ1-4	CASSLGREEKLFF	TGTGCCAGCAGCCTGGGAAGAGAGGAAAAACTGTTTTTT
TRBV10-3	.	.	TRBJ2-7	CATGSQGDEQYF	TGTGCCACCGGTTCACAGGGAGACGAGCAGTACTTC
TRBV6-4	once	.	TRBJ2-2	CASRTDWNTGELFF	TGTGCCAGCAGGACGGACTGGAACACCGGGGAGCTGTTTTTT